The present entry profiles one T cell receptor (beta chain) with its context. The CDR3 consists of 16 residues. J gave up 3 bases and V 1 base, and 6 bases lay outside the gene matches. From germline, CDR1 is SGHTS and CDR2 YDEGEE. The source of the sample is a study of blood T cell repertoires in COVID-19. Study background: T cells, B-cell-depleted T cells, or PBMCs supplied cDNA or gDNA.

Original methodology: Amplification with reference gene primers provided the estimates of nucleated cell counts. Clones were read by immunoSEQ multiplex PCR, and TCRdb kept only the in-frame ones, dropping some. Clone size and the V and J calls come from that table; the DNA yielded D and trimming. The sample has 250,000 or so clones, about four fifths seen once. This study enrolled people aged about 18 to 100 from roughly 24 US geographic areas. The recovered donors of Cohort 3 showed two negative PCRs, clearance, or symptom resolution. This clonotype was obtained from a man in his 60s who had recovered from COVID-19. Sequencing input: PBMCs or T cells enriched from blood (not recorded which). The chain has TRBV5-8 and TRBJ1-4; 7 nucleotides match TRBD1. Here the CDR3 reads CASSLFPGQSNEKLFF. In DNA, the CDR3 is TGTGCCAGCAGCTTGTTCCCGGGACAGTCTAATGAAAAACTGTTTTTT.